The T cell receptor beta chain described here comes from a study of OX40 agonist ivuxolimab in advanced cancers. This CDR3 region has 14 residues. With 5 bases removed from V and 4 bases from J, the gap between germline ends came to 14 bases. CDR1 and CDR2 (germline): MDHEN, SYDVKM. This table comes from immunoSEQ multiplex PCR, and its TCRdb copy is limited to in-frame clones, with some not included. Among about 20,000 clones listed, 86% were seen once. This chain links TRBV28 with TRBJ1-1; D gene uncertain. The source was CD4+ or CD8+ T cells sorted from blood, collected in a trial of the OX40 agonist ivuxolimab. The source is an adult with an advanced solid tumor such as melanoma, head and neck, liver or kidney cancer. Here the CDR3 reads CASSVVRGPTEAFF. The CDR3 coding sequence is TGTGCCAGCAGTGTCGTTCGCGGACCCACTGAAGCTTTCTTT. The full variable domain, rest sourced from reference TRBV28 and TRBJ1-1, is DVKVTQSSRYLVKRTGEKVFLECVQDMDHENMFWYRQDPGLGLRLIYFSYDVKMKEKGDIPEGYSVSREKKERFSLILESASTNQTSMYLCASSVVRGPTEAFFGQGTRLTVV.